Below are 7 T cell receptor beta chains sequenced from a single sample in a study of T cell responses to AZD1222 COVID-19 vaccine. Method: immunoSEQ multiplex PCR; TCRdb's copy keeps in-frame clones and lacks some. Of about 130,000 clones in the sample, approximately 90% were seen once. The sample here was peripheral blood, taken on day 0 of AZD1222 vaccination. The receptors shown here come from an adult in good health.

J is TRBJ2-5 and V is TRBV9; 7 bases match TRBD1. CDR1 and CDR2 (germline): SGDLS, YYNGEE. The CDR3 totals 16 residues. With V trimmed by 0 bases and J by 1 base, 6 bases remained unmatched. The CDR3 DNA reads as TGTGCCAGCAGCGTAGGAGGGGGCGCTTCCCAAGAGACCCAGTACTTC. Encoded protein: CASSVGGGASQETQYF.

The table lists this clone with a count of one. This chain joins TRBV7-6 and TRBJ1-1; D might be TRBD1 (6 bases). V gave up 1 base and J gave up 0 bases, with 9 bases separating them. The germline CDR1 and CDR2 sequences are SGHVS and FNYEAQ. This CDR3 region has 15 residues. The CDR3 loop reads CASSLGRGMNTEAFF. CDR3 nucleotides: TGTGCCAGCAGCTTAGGTAGGGGGATGAACACTGAAGCTTTCTTT.

The chain carries TRBV5-4 and TRBJ1-1; D perhaps matches TRBD1 (5 bases). Germline CDR1 reads SGHNT; CDR2 reads YYREEE (reference sequence). V shed 0 bases and J shed 1 base, with 13 bases lying between them. CDR3 length equals 16 residues. The CDR3 spells CASSLGGSVANTEAFF. For the CDR3, the DNA is TGTGCCAGCAGCTTGGGGGGGAGTGTTGCGAACACTGAAGCTTTCTTT.

The CDR3 region is CASSTTDPGQAANIQYF. The DNA for the CDR3 is TGTGCCAGCTCAACTACCGACCCGGGACAAGCGGCAAACATTCAGTACTTC. V usage is TRBV7-2 and J usage is TRBJ2-4; possible D gene TRBD1, 6 bases. CDR3 length: 17 residues. Trimming stripped 8 bases from V and 6 bases from J, with 26 bases between. Germline V lookup: CDR1 SGHTA, CDR2 FQGNSA.

The rearrangement joins TRBV6-5 to TRBJ1-5; TRBD1 is a possible D gene (5 bases). Germline V lookup: CDR1 MNHEY, CDR2 SVGAGI. The CDR3 has 15 residues. V gave up 7 bases and J gave up 0 bases, with 13 bases separating them. The CDR3 DNA is TGTGCCAGCAAGAGTCGGGACGATAGCAATCAGCCCCAGCATTTT. Translated: CASKSRDDSNQPQHF.

The chain employs TRBV9 and TRBJ2-7; no clear D. Germline V CDR1 and CDR2: SGDLS, YYNGEE. The V end was cut by 0 bases, the J end by 1 base, with 5 bases between. This CDR3 spans 13 amino acids. CDR3 bases: TGTGCCAGCAGCGTAGGGTTGTCCTACGAGCAGTACTTC. The encoded protein is CASSVGLSYEQYF.

The chain is built from TRBV7-9 and TRBJ2-7; TRBD1 is a possible D gene (5 bases). CDR1 SEHNR and CDR2 FQNEAQ come from the germline V gene (reference sequence). The CDR3 length is 13 residues. V was pared by 3 bases and J by 2 bases, with 8 bases between. For the CDR3, the DNA is TGTGCCAGCAGCTTTCAGGGTACCTACGAGCAGTACTTC. The encoded protein is CASSFQGTYEQYF.